The 10 T cell receptor beta chains below were found in one sample sequenced in a study of somatic mutations in cytotoxic T cells in rheumatoid arthritis. Data came from immunoSEQ multiplex PCR; TCRdb stores just in-frame clones and leaves some out. Of approximately 30,000 clones detected, roughly 80% appear once; the ten largest clones hold roughly 5%. Sample: CD8+ T cells sorted from blood. These receptor sequences come from a man between 45 and 60 years old in good health.

This clone was seen just once. This rearrangement joins TRBV18 to TRBJ1-1, with TRBD1 as a possible D gene (5 bases). The length of the CDR3 is 18 residues. The germline V gene has CDR1 KGHSH and CDR2 LQKENI. Trimming left V 2 bases short and J 6 bases short, with 25 bases between. CDR3: CASSPKVALTGGKAEAFF. DNA of the CDR3: TGTGCCAGCTCACCAAAAGTCGCCCTCACCGGGGGGAAGGCTGAAGCTTTCTTT.

The chain employs TRBV27 and TRBJ1-1; 7 bases fit TRBD1. This CDR3 is 14 amino acids long. Germline V CDR1 and CDR2: MNHEY, SMNVEV (reference sequence). With V trimmed by 7 bases and J by 4 bases, 9 bases remained unmatched. Here the CDR3 reads CASTLRQGGTEAFF. For the CDR3, the DNA is TGTGCCAGCACCTTAAGACAGGGAGGCACTGAAGCTTTCTTT.

The chain couples TRBV2 to TRBJ1-1; D uncertain. In germline, CDR1 is SNHLY, CDR2 FYNNEI. This CDR3 is built from 11 residues. Trimming stripped 8 bases from V and 0 bases from J, with 4 bases between. CDR3 in amino acids: CASFVNTEAFF. The DNA of the CDR3 is TGTGCCAGCTTTGTGAACACTGAAGCTTTCTTT.

The J gene is TRBJ2-3, the V gene TRBV27; D remains ambiguous. Germline CDR1 MNHEY, CDR2 SMNVEV (reference sequence). V was cut by 5 bases and J by 0 bases, with 9 bases left in between. This CDR3 contains 14 residues. CDR3 DNA: TGTGCCAGCAGTCTTCAATTGAGCACAGATACGCAGTATTTT. It encodes CASSLQLSTDTQYF.

V and J are TRBV27 and TRBJ2-7, with TRBD1 identical over 7 bases. Germline trimming cut 6 bases from V and 0 bases from J; bases unmatched to any gene: 8. The CDR3 loop spans 15 amino acids. The germline gives CDR1 MNHEY, CDR2 SMNVEV (reference sequence). The CDR3 region is CASSRIGQDSYEQYF. Written as DNA, the CDR3 is TGTGCCAGCAGCAGAATTGGACAGGACTCCTACGAGCAGTACTTC.

The rearrangement uses TRBV7-6 and TRBJ2-2, with TRBD2 matching over 15 bases. J lost 1 base, V lost 5 bases, and 2 bases had no gene match. This CDR3 contains 17 residues. Germline V CDR1 and CDR2: SGHVS, FNYEAQ. This CDR3 reads CASSPGLAGGNTGELFF. CDR3 sequence (DNA): TGTGCCAGCAGCCCGGGACTAGCGGGAGGGAACACCGGGGAGCTGTTTTTT.

This chain links TRBV10-1 with TRBJ2-1; 9 bases are a match to TRBD2. This CDR3 is built from 15 residues. J lost 9 bases, V lost 0 bases, and 6 bases had no gene match. Looked up from germline, CDR1 is WNHNN and CDR2 is SYGVQD (reference sequence). The CDR3 protein is CASSESGGRAGEQFF. CDR3 DNA: TGCGCCAGCAGTGAGTCAGGCGGGAGGGCCGGTGAGCAGTTCTTC.

The genes are TRBV6-6 and TRBJ1-1; D may be TRBD1 (6 bases). The germline V and J ends were trimmed by 0 bases and 5 bases, with 16 bases remaining between them. Germline CDR1 MNHNY, CDR2 SVGAGI (reference sequence). The CDR3 loop spans 16 amino acids. CDR3 DNA sequence: TGTGCCAGCAGTTACTCCCCCGGGGGGGCGAGTACTGAAGCTTTCTTT. Its translation is CASSYSPGGASTEAFF.

This clone showed up just once. V and J are TRBV7-6 and TRBJ2-1, with a weak D call TRBD1 (5 bases). From germline, CDR1 is SGHVS and CDR2 FNYEAQ. Trimming stripped 0 bases from V and 6 bases from J, with 12 bases between. This CDR3 spans 15 amino acids. DNA of the CDR3: TGTGCCAGCAGCTTAGCGCCAACAGGATTCAATGAGCAGTTCTTC. It encodes CASSLAPTGFNEQFF.

The rearrangement uses TRBV5-6 and TRBJ1-5, with a tentative D call TRBD1 (6 bases). V shed 4 bases and J shed 0 bases, with 11 bases lying between them. The CDR3 totals 15 residues. In germline, CDR1 is SGHDT, CDR2 YYEEEE. The CDR3 bases are TGTGCCAGCAGCGATGGACAGATTAGCAATCAGCCCCAGCATTTT. Its protein is CASSDGQISNQPQHF.